This is a list of T cell receptor beta chains from one sample in a study of Ad26.COV2.S vaccination and SARS-CoV-2 variants. Some clones are missing from TCRdb's copy, which holds only in-frame ones; the method was immunoSEQ multiplex PCR. The sample yields 410,000 or so clones, 92% seen once. The starting material was peripheral blood, obtained in a trial of Ad26.COV2.S vaccine versus placebo. The receptors were sampled from a person aged 18-65 years who received the Ad26.COV2.S COVID-19 vaccine or a placebo. CDR3s include the opening cysteine and the closing phenylalanine or tryptophan. Fields, in order: CDR3 length, J gene, D gene, V gene, CDR3 protein, CDR3 DNA. The D gene is left open where the match is weak.

13,TRBJ1-4,NA,TRBV7-8,CASTRVPREKLFF,TGTGCCAGCACCAGGGTCCCAAGGGAAAAACTGTTTTTT
14,TRBJ2-3,NA,TRBV2,CASLFSGRRDTQYF,TGTGCCAGCCTCTTCAGTGGCCGGAGAGATACGCAGTATTTT
15,TRBJ1-2,TRBD1,TRBV6-5,CASSYSSGQAFGYTF,TGTGCCAGCAGTTACTCGTCGGGACAGGCTTTCGGCTACACCTTC
16,TRBJ1-1,NA,TRBV10-1,CASSESSWVRSTEAFF,TGCGCCAGCAGTGAGTCGTCATGGGTTCGGAGCACTGAAGCTTTCTTT
15,TRBJ2-7,NA,TRBV6-2/TRBV6-3,CASSYLYSELYEQYF,TGTGCCAGCAGTTACCTATACAGTGAGCTCTACGAGCAGTACTTC
17,TRBJ2-3,NA,TRBV27,CASSLTSAGIYTDTQYF,TGTGCCAGCAGTTTAACTAGTGCGGGGATATACACAGATACGCAGTATTTT
17,TRBJ2-7,TRBD2,TRBV7-8,CASSLAAGLAGAGEQYF,TGTGCCAGCAGCTTAGCAGCCGGACTAGCGGGGGCTGGGGAGCAGTACTTC
14,TRBJ2-1,TRBD1,TRBV19,CASTGTGWWNEQFF,TGTGCCAGTACTGGGACAGGGTGGTGGAATGAGCAGTTCTTC
11,TRBJ1-5,NA,TRBV2,CASSDSQPQHF,TGTGCCAGCAGTGACAGTCAGCCCCAGCATTTT
17,TRBJ2-1,TRBD2,TRBV4-3,CASSPKPGTSSYNEQFF,TGCGCCAGCAGCCCGAAACCCGGGACTAGCTCCTACAATGAGCAGTTCTTC
19,TRBJ1-4,NA,TRBV19,CASSPLGLAGGVTNEKLFF,TGTGCCAGTAGCCCCCTGGGACTAGCTGGTGGAGTAACTAATGAAAAACTGTTTTTT
14,TRBJ1-4,NA,TRBV19,CASSIWTTNEKLFF,TGTGCCAGTAGTATCTGGACAACTAATGAAAAACTGTTTTTT